This entry lists 24 T cell receptor beta chains sequenced from one sample in a study of blood T cell repertoires in COVID-19. Using immunoSEQ multiplex PCR, the repertoire was profiled, and TCRdb retains in-frame clones only, with some absent. The sample includes 250,000 to 350,000 clones, about nine tenths of them seen just once. The sample consisted of peripheral blood. The receptor set was obtained from a woman aged 45-59 years with COVID-19, enrolled during active disease.

The rearrangement links TRBV11-3 to TRBJ2-5; 12 bases align to TRBD2. Germline values: CDR1 SGHNT, CDR2 YENEEA. CDR3 length equals 16 residues. The J segment lost 5 bases and the V segment lost 4 bases, leaving 8 bases of the junction unmatched. The CDR3 reads CASSSGLAGSGETQYF. The CDR3 region has the DNA TGTGCCAGCAGCTCCGGACTAGCGGGAAGCGGTGAGACCCAGTACTTC.

This chain joins TRBV15 and TRBJ1-2, with 7 bases lining up with TRBD1. Germline CDR1 and CDR2: LNHNV and YYDKDF (reference sequence). V lost 0 bases, J lost 6 bases, and 4 bases stayed unmatched. There are 14 residues in the CDR3. CDR3 sequence reads: CATSREPRGDGYTF. Here the CDR3 DNA reads TGTGCCACCAGCAGAGAACCCAGGGGGGATGGCTACACCTTC.

The chain has TRBV25-1 and TRBJ1-2; tentatively, D is TRBD1 (6 bases). The CDR3 covers 16 residues. The germline V and J ends were trimmed by 6 bases and 3 bases, with 20 bases remaining between them. Germline V gives CDR1 MGHDK, CDR2 SYGVNS. CDR3 nucleotides: TGTGCCAGCAGGGATCCCGAGGGACACACATACTATGGCTACACCTTC. This sequence encodes CASRDPEGHTYYGYTF.

CDR3 amino acids: CASSLIGTGTTHEQFF. The DNA of the CDR3 is TGTGCCAGCAGCCTCATAGGGACAGGGACGACTCATGAGCAGTTCTTC. The gene calls are TRBV5-5 and TRBJ2-1, with 9 bases matching TRBD1. Germline V gives CDR1 SGHKS, CDR2 YYEKEE (reference sequence). The CDR3 length is 16 residues. Trimming removed 4 bases from V and 8 bases from J; junction bases left unmatched: 13.

This chain connects TRBV5-4 to TRBJ1-1, with D possibly matching TRBD1 (5 bases). The CDR3 is 15 amino acids. Germline CDR1 reads SGHNT; CDR2 reads YYREEE (reference sequence). Trimming stripped 4 bases from V and 0 bases from J, with 13 bases between. CDR3 DNA sequence: TGTGCCAGCAGCCCCGATCCAGGGTTGAACACTGAAGCTTTCTTT. Translation gives CASSPDPGLNTEAFF. The full variable domain, with the rest looked up from reference TRBV5-4 and TRBJ1-1, is ETGVTQSPTHLIKTRGQQVTLRCSSQSGHNTVSWYQQALGQGPQFIFQYYREEENGRGNFPPRFSGLQFPNYSSELNVNALELDDSALYLCASSPDPGLNTEAFFGQGTRLTVV.

The V call is TRBV7-2, the J call TRBJ1-5, with D uncertain. The germline gives CDR1 SGHTA, CDR2 FQGNSA. The CDR3 covers 14 residues. Trimming took off 7 bases at V and 11 bases at J, with 21 bases between the two ends. The CDR3 nucleotides read TGTGCCAGCAAATCGAGCAGGCCTGATGGGTCCCAGCATTTT. This gives the protein CASKSSRPDGSQHF. Supplemented by reference TRBV7-2 and TRBJ1-5, the full variable domain reads GAGVSQSPSNKVTEKGKDVELRCDPISGHTALYWYRQSLGQGLEFLIYFQGNSAPDKSGLPSDRFSAERTGGSVSTLTIQRTQQEDSAVYLCASKSSRPDGSQHFGDGTRLSIL.

This clone appeared a few times. V usage is TRBV7-3 and J usage is TRBJ2-5; 9 bases map to TRBD1. This CDR3 is 13 amino acids long. Germline trimming cut 6 bases from V and 5 bases from J; bases unmatched to any gene: 4. The V gene's germline CDR1 is SGHTA and CDR2 FQGTGA. CDR3 amino acids: CASSYRGPETQYF. CDR3 DNA sequence: TGTGCCAGCAGTTACAGGGGGCCGGAGACCCAGTACTTC.

V is TRBV5-3 and J is TRBJ2-3; 8 bases line up with TRBD2. TRBV5-3 is an open reading frame, and its role is uncertain. The trim removed 4 bases at V and 0 bases at J, leaving 7 bases unmatched. The CDR3 runs 16 residues. CDR3 in amino acids: CARSVRTSLSTDTQYF. In DNA form, the CDR3 reads TGTGCCAGAAGCGTGAGGACTAGCCTTAGCACAGATACGCAGTATTTT.

The chain joins TRBV6-2 or TRBV6-3 to TRBJ2-7; 8 bases agree with TRBD1. The V gene's germline CDR1 is MNHEY and CDR2 SVGEGT. The junction had 2 bases not matched to a gene; V was cut back by 2 bases and J by 2 bases. This CDR3 has 14 amino acids. This CDR3 reads CASSYEQGAYEQYF. The CDR3 region has the DNA TGTGCCAGCAGTTACGAACAGGGGGCCTACGAGCAGTACTTC.

The rearrangement uses TRBV9 and TRBJ2-5; TRBD2 matches at 12 bases. This CDR3 has 15 residues. Germline CDR1 SGDLS, CDR2 YYNGEE. V was clipped by 0 bases and J by 4 bases; unmatched bases: 1. CDR3: CASSVETSGRETQYF. In nucleotides, the CDR3 is TGTGCCAGCAGCGTAGAGACTAGCGGGAGAGAGACCCAGTACTTC.

The chain employs TRBV29-1 and TRBJ1-2; 10 nucleotides line up with TRBD1. The germline V gene encodes CDR1 SQVTM and CDR2 ANQGSEA. This CDR3 has 13 amino acids. V was clipped by 7 bases and J by 0 bases; unmatched bases: 2. CDR3 in amino acids: CSAGQGANYGYTF. The CDR3 DNA is TGCAGCGCTGGACAGGGGGCTAACTATGGCTACACCTTC.

This rearrangement joins TRBV2 to TRBJ2-5; 7 nucleotides match TRBD2. Germline CDR1 and CDR2: SNHLY and FYNNEI. This CDR3 spans 14 amino acids. V dropped 10 bases and J dropped 5; count of bases not matched to a gene: 13. CDR3 sequence reads: CATKREAAPETQYF. CDR3 DNA sequence: TGTGCCACTAAGCGGGAAGCCGCTCCGGAGACCCAGTACTTC.

The CDR3 region is CASTGVAGGGTEAFF. The CDR3 nucleotides read TGTGCCAGCACCGGTGTCGCAGGGGGAGGTACTGAAGCTTTCTTT. The V call is TRBV6-6, the J call TRBJ1-1; 7 bases map to TRBD1. CDR1 is MNHNY and CDR2 is SVGAGI in the germline V gene (reference sequence). The CDR3 contains 15 residues. Trimming cost V 7 bases and J 5 bases; bases outside gene matches: 13.

This chain links TRBV5-1 with TRBJ1-2; D perhaps matches TRBD1 (6 bases). Germline CDR1 and CDR2: SGHRS and YFSETQ. The length of the CDR3 is 15 residues. V was shortened by 4 bases and J by 3 bases, with 16 bases between the two germline ends. The CDR3 DNA is TGCGCCAGCAGCGCGACTAACAGGGTAGACTATGGCTACACCTTC. Its translation: CASSATNRVDYGYTF.

The genes are TRBV6-2 or TRBV6-3 and TRBJ2-3; D may be TRBD2 (6 bases). V lost 1 base, J lost 1 base, and 9 bases lay in between. The CDR3 spans 15 residues. Looked up from germline, CDR1 is MNHEY and CDR2 is SVGEGT. CDR3 loop: CASSYWEEGTDTQYF. CDR3 bases: TGTGCCAGCAGTTACTGGGAGGAGGGCACAGATACGCAGTATTTT.

The CDR3 DNA sequence: TGTGCCAGCAGCGCCACCTCCCGGGCCCCCGGGGGGAACATTCAGTACTTC. Translating gives CASSATSRAPGGNIQYF. This sequence joins TRBV9 and TRBJ2-4, with 7 bases aligning to TRBD2. This CDR3 is 17 amino acids long. Germline V gene sequence: CDR1 SGDLS, CDR2 YYNGEE. With 3 bases clipped from V and 7 bases from J, the junction kept 16 bases outside the gene matches.

CDR3 DNA: TGTGCCATCCAAAGACTAGGACTAGCGGGAAATGAGCAGTTCTTC. Residues: CAIQRLGLAGNEQFF. The gene calls are TRBV7-2 and TRBJ2-1; 12 positions match TRBD2. The CDR3 extends over 15 amino acids. V was clipped by 10 bases and J by 7 bases; unmatched bases: 11. Germline assignment: CDR1 SGHTA and CDR2 FQGNSA.

The chain employs TRBV5-3 and TRBJ2-3; TRBD2 agrees at 8 bases. TRBV5-3 is recorded as an ORF, its role being uncertain. The CDR3 is 15 residues long. V gave up 4 bases and J gave up 2 bases; unmatched junction bases: 6. The CDR3 loop reads CARSLTSGLTDTQYF. In nucleotides, the CDR3 is TGTGCCAGAAGCCTTACTAGCGGTCTCACAGATACGCAGTATTTT.

J is TRBJ2-5 and V is TRBV19; a weak D match, TRBD1 (6 bases). Germline V CDR1 and CDR2: LNHDA, SQIVND (reference sequence). The CDR3 has 15 amino acids. With 4 bases removed from V and 9 bases from J, the gap between germline ends came to 21 bases. This CDR3 is CASSSDRKLGAAQYF. The CDR3 nucleotides read TGTGCCAGTAGTAGTGACAGAAAGCTGGGGGCGGCCCAGTACTTC.

V usage is TRBV9 and J usage is TRBJ1-2, with TRBD1 matching over 9 bases. V trimming: 5 bases; J trimming: 2 bases; junction bases outside the gene matches: 7. The CDR3 runs 15 residues. Germline CDR1 and CDR2: SGDLS and YYNGEE. The CDR3 DNA reads as TGTGCCAGCAGGCAGGAAGGGACAGGGAACTATGGCTACACCTTC. Its protein product is CASRQEGTGNYGYTF.

The chain links TRBV19 to TRBJ2-3; D is perhaps TRBD1 (5 bases). This CDR3 is built from 17 residues. Looked up from germline, CDR1 is LNHDA and CDR2 is SQIVND (reference sequence). Trimming stripped 0 bases from V and 2 bases from J, with 15 bases between. CDR3 residues: CASSIDWQGYPTDTQYF. DNA for the CDR3: TGTGCCAGTAGTATAGATTGGCAGGGATACCCCACAGATACGCAGTATTTT.

CDR3 in amino acids: CASSRTIGASAEGDTQYF. The CDR3 bases are TGTGCCAGCAGTCGGACTATCGGGGCTAGCGCCGAGGGGGATACGCAGTATTTT. The chain is built from TRBV6-6 and TRBJ2-3, with a weak D call TRBD2 (6 bases). Germline lookup yields CDR1 MNHNY and CDR2 SVGAGI (reference sequence). Trimming left V 5 bases short and J 6 bases short, with 27 bases between. CDR3 size: 18 residues.

The chain combines TRBV2 with TRBJ2-5; 11 bases map to TRBD2. In germline, CDR1 is SNHLY, CDR2 FYNNEI. This CDR3 spans 15 amino acids. The V gene end was trimmed by 6 bases and the J gene end by 4 bases; junction bases not matched to a gene: 7. The CDR3 nucleotides are TGTGCCAGCAGGCTAATGACTAGCGGGACAGAGACCCAGTACTTC. Its translation: CASRLMTSGTETQYF. Using reference TRBV2 and TRBJ2-5 for the parts outside the CDR3, the full variable domain is EPEVTQTPSHQVTQMGQEVILRCVPISNHLYFYWYRQILGQKVEFLVSFYNNEISEKSEIFDDQFSVERPDGSNFTLKIRSTKLEDSAMYFCASRLMTSGTETQYFGPGTRLLVL.

This chain uses TRBV6-5 with TRBJ1-2, with D hard to call. This CDR3 comprises 12 residues. V was clipped by 5 bases and J by 8 bases, with 12 bases between them. Germline V CDR1 and CDR2: MNHEY, SVGAGI. The CDR3 here is CASSPEGSGYTF. The CDR3 coding sequence is TGTGCCAGCAGTCCCGAGGGATCCGGCTACACCTTC.